The 26 T cell receptor beta chains listed next were all sequenced from one sample in a study of blood T cell repertoires in COVID-19. The assay was immunoSEQ multiplex PCR, and TCRdb's table has in-frame clones only and misses some. The sample holds roughly 87,000 clones, about 83% seen once. The sample comprised peripheral blood. These receptors were obtained from a human donor in a cohort sampled during active COVID-19.

This chain joins TRBV5-6 and TRBJ2-3; perhaps TRBD1 as D (6 bases). CDR1 is SGHDT, CDR2 YYEEEE, per germline. Trimming left V 7 bases short and J 3 bases short, with 12 bases between. CDR3 length: 13 amino acids. The CDR3 here is CASGRTETDTQYF. CDR3 DNA sequence: TGTGCCAGCGGACGGACAGAAACAGATACGCAGTATTTT.

The rearrangement joins TRBV7-9 to TRBJ1-1, with 8 positions matching TRBD1. The germline V gene encodes CDR1 SEHNR and CDR2 FQNEAQ (reference sequence). There are 17 residues in the CDR3. V lost 0 bases and J lost 1; bases outside the gene matches: 7. The CDR3 region has the DNA TGTGCCAGCAGCTTAGCAGGCAGGGGGCGAAGGAACACTGAAGCTTTCTTT. Protein: CASSLAGRGRRNTEAFF.

V is TRBV10-3 and J is TRBJ2-5; D unresolved. The CDR3 length is 14 residues. Trimming stripped 6 bases from V and 2 bases from J, with 13 bases between. Germline V gene lookup returns CDR1 ENHRY and CDR2 SYGVKD. CDR3 protein: CAIRVETSQETQYF. The CDR3 DNA sequence: TGTGCCATCAGAGTCGAGACAAGTCAAGAGACCCAGTACTTC.

The J gene is TRBJ2-7, the V gene TRBV30, with no clear D. The CDR3 extends over 13 amino acids. V was shortened by 3 bases and J by 2 bases, with 11 bases between the two germline ends. Germline V CDR1 and CDR2: GTSNPN, SVGIG (reference sequence). Here the CDR3 DNA reads TGTGCCTGGAGCCGCGGCCAGCCCTACGAGCAGTACTTC. Amino acids: CAWSRGQPYEQYF.

This sequence joins TRBV9 and TRBJ2-2; weak D call: TRBD2 (5 bases). The CDR3 has 16 amino acids. CDR1 and CDR2 (germline): SGDLS, YYNGEE. The V gene lost 0 bases and the J gene lost 2 bases, with 11 bases spanning the gap. In nucleotides, the CDR3 is TGTGCCAGCAGCGTAGCGAGTCGGGGTAACACCGGGGAGCTGTTTTTT. Amino acid sequence: CASSVASRGNTGELFF.

V usage is TRBV15 and J usage is TRBJ1-1, with D hard to call. The V gene lost 3 bases and the J gene lost 0 bases, with 5 bases spanning the gap. Germline V lookup: CDR1 LNHNV, CDR2 YYDKDF (reference sequence). This CDR3 spans 13 amino acids. The CDR3 DNA reads as TGTGCCACCAGCAGTAGATTGAACACTGAAGCTTTCTTT. It yields the protein CATSSRLNTEAFF.

In this sample, this clone turned up a few times. This rearrangement joins TRBV6-6 to TRBJ2-2; possible D gene TRBD2, 6 bases. V was trimmed by 6 bases and J by 0 bases, leaving 11 bases between them. Germline V gene data show CDR1 as MNHNY and CDR2 as SVGAGI (reference sequence). The CDR3 runs 15 residues. The CDR3 DNA reads TGTGCCAGCAGCTTCGGGGGTGCGAACACCGGGGAGCTGTTTTTT. This gives the protein CASSFGGANTGELFF.

The gene calls are TRBV6-6 and TRBJ2-5, with no clear D. The CDR3 consists of 11 residues. Germline V CDR1 and CDR2: MNHNY, SVGAGI (reference sequence). The germline V and J ends were trimmed by 6 bases and 4 bases, with 6 bases remaining between them. The CDR3 spells CASSPRETQYF. The CDR3 coding sequence is TGTGCCAGCAGCCCCCGAGAGACCCAGTACTTC.

The gene calls are TRBV7-2 and TRBJ2-3; 9 bases are shared with TRBD2. CDR1 and CDR2 (germline): SGHTA, FQGNSA. Unmatched junction bases numbered 5, after V lost 5 bases and J lost 14 bases. This CDR3 region has 11 residues. The CDR3 region is CASSGGLAWYF. The CDR3 DNA reads as TGTGCCAGCAGCGGGGGACTAGCCTGGTATTTT.

This chain connects TRBV12-3 or TRBV12-4 to TRBJ1-1; D unresolved. The CDR3 length is 13 residues. V lost 0 bases and J 3 bases, leaving 5 bases between the germline ends. CDR3 DNA sequence: TGTGCCAGCAGTTTAGCCGGGTACACTGAAGCTTTCTTT. Protein: CASSLAGYTEAFF.

This clone was seen a handful of times. This chain connects TRBV5-1 to TRBJ2-4; unclear D gene. The CDR3 sequence is 13 residues long. Germline V CDR1 and CDR2: SGHRS, YFSETQ. Between the trimmed V and J ends, which lost 4 bases and 10 bases, there was a span of 15 bases. The CDR3 region is CASSPGSTEIQYF. CDR3 bases: TGCGCCAGCAGCCCCGGAAGCACAGAGATTCAGTACTTC.

The V call is TRBV7-9, the J call TRBJ2-7; TRBD2 matches at 8 bases. V lost 8 bases to trimming and J lost 6 bases; unmatched junction nucleotides: 18. CDR1 is SEHNR, CDR2 FQNEAQ, per germline (reference sequence). The CDR3 covers 16 residues. CDR3 nucleotide sequence: TGTGCCAGCGGTGCGGGAGGCCGGCGAGGCCGGGCCGAGCAGTACTTC. This codes for CASGAGGRRGRAEQYF.

This clone was counted a few times. CDR3 region: CASSSGLRNTEAFF. The CDR3 DNA reads as TGTGCCAGCAGCTCGGGACTGAGGAACACTGAAGCTTTCTTT. J is TRBJ1-1 and V is TRBV9; tentatively, D is TRBD1 (5 bases). This CDR3 has 14 residues. The V and J ends lost 4 bases and 1 base respectively, with 11 bases between them. The V gene's germline CDR1 is SGDLS and CDR2 YYNGEE.

The chain has TRBV5-4 and TRBJ2-1, with TRBD2 identical over 11 bases. V gave up 6 bases and J gave up 3 bases; unmatched junction bases: 5. CDR1 and CDR2 (germline): SGHNT, YYREEE (reference sequence). The CDR3 is 15 amino acids. In DNA, the CDR3 is TGTGCCAGCAACACCGGGACTAGCGGCTACAATGAGCAGTTCTTC. Its protein product is CASNTGTSGYNEQFF.

This chain connects TRBV11-3 to TRBJ2-5; weak D call: TRBD2 (5 bases). Germline CDR1 SGHNT, CDR2 YENEEA. This CDR3 is built from 13 residues. V lost 3 bases and J lost 5, with 10 bases in between. CDR3 region: CASSFGLAETQYF. CDR3 bases: TGTGCCAGCAGCTTTGGACTGGCGGAGACCCAGTACTTC.

V usage is TRBV7-2 and J usage is TRBJ2-3, with 8 bases that match TRBD1. In germline, CDR1 is SGHTA, CDR2 FQGNSA. The J segment lost 5 bases and the V segment lost 4 bases, leaving 5 bases of the junction unmatched. The CDR3 has 14 amino acids. The CDR3 nucleotides read TGTGCCAGCAGCTACGTCAGGGGGCAAGATACGCAGTATTTT. Encoded protein: CASSYVRGQDTQYF.

V and J are TRBV15 and TRBJ2-2, with D possibly TRBD2 on 7 matching bases. CDR3 length: 16 amino acids. The germline CDR1 and CDR2 sequences are LNHNV and YYDKDF (reference sequence). Trimming took off 1 base at V and 4 bases at J, with 13 bases between the two ends. DNA of the CDR3: TGTGCCACCAGCAGAGGCCGGGGGGCAGGCACCGGGGAGCTGTTTTTT. Residues: CATSRGRGAGTGELFF.

V usage is TRBV5-4 and J usage is TRBJ2-3; 11 bases align to TRBD2. Germline-derived CDR1 and CDR2 are SGHNT and YYREEE (reference sequence). J gave up 6 bases and V 5 bases, and 5 bases lay outside the gene matches. The CDR3 contains 14 residues. CDR3 bases: TGTGCCAGCAGTCTTATAGCGGGGGGGGATACGCAGTATTTT. It codes for CASSLIAGGDTQYF.

This clone showed up just once. The chain uses TRBV7-9 and TRBJ2-1; 8 positions agree with TRBD1. Losses at the gene ends were 5 bases for V and 5 bases for J; bases not matched to a gene: 14. Per germline, CDR1 SEHNR and CDR2 FQNEAQ (reference sequence). CDR3 length equals 17 residues. CDR3 nucleotides: TGTGCCAGCAGCCCGGCTGGTGGGACAGGACAAAACAATGAGCAGTTCTTC. Its protein is CASSPAGGTGQNNEQFF.

This clone was seen a handful of times. This rearrangement joins TRBV7-7 to TRBJ2-2, with 8 bases that match TRBD1. This CDR3 comprises 15 residues. Germline V gene lookup returns CDR1 SSHAT and CDR2 FNYEAQ (reference sequence). Losses at the gene ends were 4 bases for V and 7 bases for J; bases not matched to a gene: 8. The CDR3 loop is CASSSSQGAIGELFF. For the CDR3, the DNA is TGTGCCAGCAGCTCCAGCCAGGGGGCTATCGGGGAGCTGTTTTTT.

In its sample, this clone ranks as medium-sized. The V gene is TRBV27, the J gene TRBJ2-2; TRBD1 matches at 9 bases. The trim removed 0 bases at V and 5 bases at J, leaving 1 base unmatched. The CDR3 has 15 amino acids. Germline lookup yields CDR1 MNHEY and CDR2 SMNVEV (reference sequence). Here the CDR3 reads CASSLSGTGTGELFF. For the CDR3, the DNA is TGTGCCAGCAGTTTATCTGGGACAGGGACCGGGGAGCTGTTTTTT.

CDR3 protein: CASSPGQGWQPQHF. The CDR3, as DNA: TGTGCCAGCTCACCGGGACAGGGGTGGCAGCCCCAGCATTTT. The V gene is TRBV18, the J gene TRBJ1-5; TRBD1 agrees at 10 bases. The CDR3 runs 14 residues. Losses at the gene ends were 3 bases for V and 7 bases for J; bases not matched to a gene: 3. Germline V gene lookup returns CDR1 KGHSH and CDR2 LQKENI.

This clone was recorded once. Other DNA sequences from this sample encode an identical CDR3 as well. The rearrangement links TRBV5-6 to TRBJ2-1; D unclear. Germline-derived CDR1 and CDR2 are SGHDT and YYEEEE. This CDR3 is built from 13 residues. Trimming shortened V by 0 bases and J by 4 bases, and 5 bases separated the two germline ends. The CDR3 loop reads CASSLALYNEQFF. CDR3 in DNA: TGTGCCAGCAGCTTGGCCTTGTACAATGAGCAGTTCTTC. Using reference TRBV5-6 and TRBJ2-1 for the parts outside the CDR3, the full variable domain is DAGVTQSPTHLIKTRGQQVTLRCSPKSGHDTVSWYQQALGQGPQFIFQYYEEEERQRGNFPDRFSGHQFPNYSSELNVNALLLGDSALYLCASSLALYNEQFFGPGTRLTVL.

This chain uses TRBV19 with TRBJ2-7; D is ambiguous. V was cut by 1 base and J by 2 bases, with 12 bases left in between. CDR3 length: 15 residues. CDR1 is LNHDA, CDR2 SQIVND, per germline (reference sequence). DNA for the CDR3: TGTGCCAGTAGTATAGGGCAGCGTTCCGCCTACGAGCAGTACTTC. Its protein product is CASSIGQRSAYEQYF.

The chain couples TRBV6-5 to TRBJ1-1, with a tentative D call TRBD1 (5 bases). This CDR3 contains 13 residues. Germline-derived CDR1 and CDR2 are MNHEY and SVGAGI. Trimming cost V 7 bases and J 4 bases, with 13 bases left between them. The CDR3 nucleotides are TGTGCCAGCACCCCCGGGGGGGTCACTGAAGCTTTCTTT. This codes for CASTPGGVTEAFF.

CDR3 sequence: CASSSRGSGELFF. In nucleotides, the CDR3 is TGTGCCAGCAGTTCTCGGGGTTCCGGGGAGCTGTTTTTT. The chain combines TRBV12-3 or TRBV12-4 with TRBJ2-2; D may be TRBD2 (5 bases). V lost 4 bases to trimming and J lost 6 bases, with 9 bases between them. This CDR3 comprises 13 residues.